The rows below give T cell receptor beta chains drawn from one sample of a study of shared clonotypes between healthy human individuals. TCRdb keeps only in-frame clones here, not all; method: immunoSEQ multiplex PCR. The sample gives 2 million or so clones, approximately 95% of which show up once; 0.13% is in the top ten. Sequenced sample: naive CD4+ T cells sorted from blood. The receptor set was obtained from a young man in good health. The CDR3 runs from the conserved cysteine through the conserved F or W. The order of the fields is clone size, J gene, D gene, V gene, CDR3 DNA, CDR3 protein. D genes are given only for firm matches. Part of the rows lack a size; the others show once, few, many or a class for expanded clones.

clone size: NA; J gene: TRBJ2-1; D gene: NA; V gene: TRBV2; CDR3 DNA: TGTGCCAGCAGTGAGCAGGAGCCTTTTTACAATGAGCAGTTCTTC; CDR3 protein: CASSEQEPFYNEQFF
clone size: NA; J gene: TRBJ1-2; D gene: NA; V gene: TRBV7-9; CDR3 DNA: TGTGCCAGCAGCTTATCTAAGGTTGAAGGCTACACCTTC; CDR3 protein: CASSLSKVEGYTF
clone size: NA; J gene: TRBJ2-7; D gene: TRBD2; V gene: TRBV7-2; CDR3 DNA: TGTGCCAGCAGCTTAGGGACTAGCGGGATCTACGAGCAGTACTTC; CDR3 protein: CASSLGTSGIYEQYF
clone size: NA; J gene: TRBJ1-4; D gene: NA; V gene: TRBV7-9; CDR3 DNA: TGTGCCAGCAGCCCCCCGGGACGTAGTGAAAAACTGTTTTTT; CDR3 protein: CASSPPGRSEKLFF
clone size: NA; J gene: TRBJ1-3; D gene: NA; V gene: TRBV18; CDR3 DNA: TGTGCCAGCTCACCGCTGGAAACGGGAAGTAACACCATATATTTT; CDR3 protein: CASSPLETGSNTIYF
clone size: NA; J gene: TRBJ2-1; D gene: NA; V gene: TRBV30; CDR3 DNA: TGTGCCTGGAGCCAGGATGAGCAGTTCTTC; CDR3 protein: CAWSQDEQFF
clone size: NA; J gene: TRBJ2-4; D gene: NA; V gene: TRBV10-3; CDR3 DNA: TGTGCCATCAGTGAGTCTTCGGGGGCTTGGACCAAAAACATTCAGTACTTC; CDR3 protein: CAISESSGAWTKNIQYF
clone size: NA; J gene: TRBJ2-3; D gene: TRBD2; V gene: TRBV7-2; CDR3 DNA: TGTGCCAGCAGCTTAGGATTAGCGGGAGTAACAGATACGCAGTATTTT; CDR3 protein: CASSLGLAGVTDTQYF
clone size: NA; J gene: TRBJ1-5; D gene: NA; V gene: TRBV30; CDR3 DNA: TGTGCCTGGAGCGGGGGCCCGGGCGGGCAGCCCCAGCATTTT; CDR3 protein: CAWSGGPGGQPQHF
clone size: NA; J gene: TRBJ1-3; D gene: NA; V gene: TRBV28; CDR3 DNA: TGTGCCAGCAGTCCCGCCCCCTTGACAGGTGGGGACACCATATATTTT; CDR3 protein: CASSPAPLTGGDTIYF
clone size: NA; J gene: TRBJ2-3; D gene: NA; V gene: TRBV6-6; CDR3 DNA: TGTGCCAGCAGTTACTCGGAGTCAGTCACAGATACGCAGTATTTT; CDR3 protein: CASSYSESVTDTQYF
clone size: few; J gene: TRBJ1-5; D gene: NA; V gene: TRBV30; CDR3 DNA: TGTGCCTGGAGTGCGGGGCATAGCAATCAGCCCCAGCATTTT; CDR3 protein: CAWSAGHSNQPQHF
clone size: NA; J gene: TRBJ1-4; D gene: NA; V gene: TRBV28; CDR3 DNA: TGTGCCAGCAGTTTGGTAAAGGGAAGTGGTTTTGAAAAACTGTTTTTT; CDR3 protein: CASSLVKGSGFEKLFF
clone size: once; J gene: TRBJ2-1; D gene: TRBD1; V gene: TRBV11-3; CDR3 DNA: TGTGCCAGCAGCCTAACCGGGACAGGGGGACCCGGTGAGCAGTTCTTC; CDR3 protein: CASSLTGTGGPGEQFF
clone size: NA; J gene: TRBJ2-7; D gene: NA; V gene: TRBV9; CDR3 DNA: TGTGCCAGCAGCGGGGACTACGAGCAGTACTTC; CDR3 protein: CASSGDYEQYF
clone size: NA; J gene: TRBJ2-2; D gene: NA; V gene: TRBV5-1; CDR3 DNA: TGCGCCAGCAGCTTGGTCTGGGCGACCGGGGAGCTGTTTTTT; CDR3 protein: CASSLVWATGELFF
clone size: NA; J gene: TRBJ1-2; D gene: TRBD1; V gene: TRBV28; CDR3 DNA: TGTGCCAGCAGTTCGGGACAGGGGGCGTCTGCCTACACCTTC; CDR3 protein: CASSSGQGASAYTF
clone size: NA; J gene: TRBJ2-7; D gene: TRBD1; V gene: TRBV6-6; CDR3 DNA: TGTGCCAGCAGACTGACAGGGAGCTCCTACGAGCAGTACTTC; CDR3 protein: CASRLTGSSYEQYF
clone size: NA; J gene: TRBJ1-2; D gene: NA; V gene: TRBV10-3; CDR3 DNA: TGTGCCAGCAGTTACGGGGGACGGGTTTATGGCTACACCTTC; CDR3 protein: CASSYGGRVYGYTF
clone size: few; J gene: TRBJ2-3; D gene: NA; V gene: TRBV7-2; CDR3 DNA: TGTGCCAGCAGCCTCACGGTTCCAGGGTTGGATACGCAGTATTTT; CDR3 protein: CASSLTVPGLDTQYF
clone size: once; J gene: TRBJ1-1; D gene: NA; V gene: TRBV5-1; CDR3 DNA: TGCGCCAGCAGCAGGGGGAAGCAGAACACTGAAGCTTTCTTT; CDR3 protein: CASSRGKQNTEAFF
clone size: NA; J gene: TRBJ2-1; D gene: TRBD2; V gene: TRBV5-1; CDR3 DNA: TGCGCCAGCAGCTTACTAGCGGGAGGGTCCTACAATGAGCAGTTCTTC; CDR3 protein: CASSLLAGGSYNEQFF
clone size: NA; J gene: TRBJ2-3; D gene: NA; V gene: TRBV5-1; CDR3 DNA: TGCGCCAGCAGCCCTGGGGTCCTCACAGATACGCAGTATTTT; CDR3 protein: CASSPGVLTDTQYF
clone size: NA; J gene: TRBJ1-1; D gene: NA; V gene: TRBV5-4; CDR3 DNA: TGTGCCAGCAGCTTACCCGGCCTAACAACGAACACTGAAGCTTTCTTT; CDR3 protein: CASSLPGLTTNTEAFF
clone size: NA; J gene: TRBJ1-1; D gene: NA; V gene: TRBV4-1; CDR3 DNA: TGCGCCAGCAGCCAAGATAGGGGTCCGAACACTGAAGCTTTCTTT; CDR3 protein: CASSQDRGPNTEAFF
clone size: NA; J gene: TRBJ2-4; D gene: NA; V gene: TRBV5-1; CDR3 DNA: TGCGCCAGCAGCTTGCCACTGGACACAAAAAACATTCAGTACTTC; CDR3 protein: CASSLPLDTKNIQYF
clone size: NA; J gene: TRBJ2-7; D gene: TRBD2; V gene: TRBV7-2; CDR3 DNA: TGCGCCAGCAGCCAAGGAGGAGCGGGGGCTTTCTACGAGCAGTACTTC; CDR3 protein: CASSQGGAGAFYEQYF
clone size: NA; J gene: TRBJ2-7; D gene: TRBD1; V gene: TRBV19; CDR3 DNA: TGTGCCAGTAGTATACTCCACGGGACAGGGATCAACGAGCAGTACTTC; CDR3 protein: CASSILHGTGINEQYF
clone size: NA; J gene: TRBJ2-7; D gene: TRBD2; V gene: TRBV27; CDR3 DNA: TGTGCCAGCACCCCCCGGGGGACTAGAGGCGAGCAGTACTTC; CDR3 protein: CASTPRGTRGEQYF
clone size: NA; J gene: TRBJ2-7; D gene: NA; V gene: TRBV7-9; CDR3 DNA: TGTGCCAGCCTAGGGACTTACGAGCAGTACTTC; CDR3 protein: CASLGTYEQYF
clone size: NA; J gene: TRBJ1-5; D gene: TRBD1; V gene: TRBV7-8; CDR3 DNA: TGTGCCAGCAGCTTAAGTTTAACAGGGGGAGTCTTTGGCAATCAGCCCCAGCATTTT; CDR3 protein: CASSLSLTGGVFGNQPQHF
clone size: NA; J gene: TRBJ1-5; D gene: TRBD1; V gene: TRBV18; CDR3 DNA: TGTGCCAGCTCCCCCCCAGGGACAGGGAGTAATCAGCCCCAGCATTTT; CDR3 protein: CASSPPGTGSNQPQHF
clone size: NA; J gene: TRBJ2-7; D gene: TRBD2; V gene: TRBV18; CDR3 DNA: TGTGCCAGCTCACCCGGCACTAGCGGGATGGGTTACGAGCAGTACTTC; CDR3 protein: CASSPGTSGMGYEQYF
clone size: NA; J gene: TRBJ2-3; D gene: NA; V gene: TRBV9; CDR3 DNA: TGTGCCAGCAGTGCCCTCAGGCAGGATGGATCAGATACGCAGTATTTT; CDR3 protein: CASSALRQDGSDTQYF
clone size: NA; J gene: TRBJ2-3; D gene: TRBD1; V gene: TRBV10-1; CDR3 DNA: TGCGCCAGCAGCCGGACAGGGATTATCGCAGATACGCAGTATTTT; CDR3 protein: CASSRTGIIADTQYF
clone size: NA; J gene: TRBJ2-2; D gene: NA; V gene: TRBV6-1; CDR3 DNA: TGTGCCAGCAGTGTGCAGAGAGTCGACACCGGGGAGCTGTTTTTT; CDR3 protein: CASSVQRVDTGELFF
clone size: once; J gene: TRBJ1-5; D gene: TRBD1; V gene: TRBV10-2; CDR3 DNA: TGCGCCAGCCGCCAGGGGGGGGAACAGCCCCAGCATTTT; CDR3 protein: CASRQGGEQPQHF
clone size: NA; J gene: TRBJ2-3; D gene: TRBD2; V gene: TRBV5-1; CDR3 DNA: TGCGCCAGCAGCTTGGAGGGCGGGAGGGCCTTGGATACGCAGTATTTT; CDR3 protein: CASSLEGGRALDTQYF
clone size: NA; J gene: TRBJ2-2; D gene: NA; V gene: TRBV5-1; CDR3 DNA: TGCGCCAGCAGCTTGTGGCCGGGACTTAACACCGGGGAGCTGTTTTTT; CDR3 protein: CASSLWPGLNTGELFF
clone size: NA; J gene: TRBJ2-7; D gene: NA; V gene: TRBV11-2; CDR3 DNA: TGTGCCAGCAGCTTAGATCCTACCCCCTCCTACGAGCAGTACTTC; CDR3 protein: CASSLDPTPSYEQYF
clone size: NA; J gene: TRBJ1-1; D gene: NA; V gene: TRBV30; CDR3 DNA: TGTGCCTGGAAACTTGTCAGGGCCACTGAAGCTTTCTTT; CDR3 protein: CAWKLVRATEAFF
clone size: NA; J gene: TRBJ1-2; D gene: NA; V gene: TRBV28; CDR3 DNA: TGTGCCAGCTTAGGCACTACCACTAACTATGGCTACACCTTC; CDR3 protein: CASLGTTTNYGYTF
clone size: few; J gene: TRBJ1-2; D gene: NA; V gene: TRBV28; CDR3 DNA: TGTGCCAGCAGCCTCAGCTTATCTGGCTACACCTTC; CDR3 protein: CASSLSLSGYTF
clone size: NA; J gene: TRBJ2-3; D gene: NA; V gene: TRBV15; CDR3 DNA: TGTGCCACCAGCAGAGATGCCGCAGATACGCAGTATTTT; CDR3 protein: CATSRDAADTQYF
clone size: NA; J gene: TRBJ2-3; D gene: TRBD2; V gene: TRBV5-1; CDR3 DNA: TGCGCCAGCAGCCCCGCTTGGACTAGCGGGGTGGGCGATACGCAGTATTTT; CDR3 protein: CASSPAWTSGVGDTQYF
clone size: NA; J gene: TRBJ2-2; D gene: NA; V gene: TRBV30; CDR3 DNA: TGTGCCTGGGGTGTAACCGGGGAGCTGTTTTTT; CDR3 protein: CAWGVTGELFF
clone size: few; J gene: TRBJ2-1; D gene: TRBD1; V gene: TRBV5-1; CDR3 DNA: TGCGCCAGCAGCCTGGGCGGACAGGGGCCTGGCAATGAGCAGTTCTTC; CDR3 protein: CASSLGGQGPGNEQFF
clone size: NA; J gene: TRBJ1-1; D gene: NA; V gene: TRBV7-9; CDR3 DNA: TGTGCCAGTCTCTTAGCCCAGGAAGCTTTCTTT; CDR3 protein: CASLLAQEAFF
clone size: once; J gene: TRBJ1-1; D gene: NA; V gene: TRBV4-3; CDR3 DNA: TGCGCCAGCAGCCAAGATTTTAGGGGCACTGAAGCTTTCTTT; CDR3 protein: CASSQDFRGTEAFF